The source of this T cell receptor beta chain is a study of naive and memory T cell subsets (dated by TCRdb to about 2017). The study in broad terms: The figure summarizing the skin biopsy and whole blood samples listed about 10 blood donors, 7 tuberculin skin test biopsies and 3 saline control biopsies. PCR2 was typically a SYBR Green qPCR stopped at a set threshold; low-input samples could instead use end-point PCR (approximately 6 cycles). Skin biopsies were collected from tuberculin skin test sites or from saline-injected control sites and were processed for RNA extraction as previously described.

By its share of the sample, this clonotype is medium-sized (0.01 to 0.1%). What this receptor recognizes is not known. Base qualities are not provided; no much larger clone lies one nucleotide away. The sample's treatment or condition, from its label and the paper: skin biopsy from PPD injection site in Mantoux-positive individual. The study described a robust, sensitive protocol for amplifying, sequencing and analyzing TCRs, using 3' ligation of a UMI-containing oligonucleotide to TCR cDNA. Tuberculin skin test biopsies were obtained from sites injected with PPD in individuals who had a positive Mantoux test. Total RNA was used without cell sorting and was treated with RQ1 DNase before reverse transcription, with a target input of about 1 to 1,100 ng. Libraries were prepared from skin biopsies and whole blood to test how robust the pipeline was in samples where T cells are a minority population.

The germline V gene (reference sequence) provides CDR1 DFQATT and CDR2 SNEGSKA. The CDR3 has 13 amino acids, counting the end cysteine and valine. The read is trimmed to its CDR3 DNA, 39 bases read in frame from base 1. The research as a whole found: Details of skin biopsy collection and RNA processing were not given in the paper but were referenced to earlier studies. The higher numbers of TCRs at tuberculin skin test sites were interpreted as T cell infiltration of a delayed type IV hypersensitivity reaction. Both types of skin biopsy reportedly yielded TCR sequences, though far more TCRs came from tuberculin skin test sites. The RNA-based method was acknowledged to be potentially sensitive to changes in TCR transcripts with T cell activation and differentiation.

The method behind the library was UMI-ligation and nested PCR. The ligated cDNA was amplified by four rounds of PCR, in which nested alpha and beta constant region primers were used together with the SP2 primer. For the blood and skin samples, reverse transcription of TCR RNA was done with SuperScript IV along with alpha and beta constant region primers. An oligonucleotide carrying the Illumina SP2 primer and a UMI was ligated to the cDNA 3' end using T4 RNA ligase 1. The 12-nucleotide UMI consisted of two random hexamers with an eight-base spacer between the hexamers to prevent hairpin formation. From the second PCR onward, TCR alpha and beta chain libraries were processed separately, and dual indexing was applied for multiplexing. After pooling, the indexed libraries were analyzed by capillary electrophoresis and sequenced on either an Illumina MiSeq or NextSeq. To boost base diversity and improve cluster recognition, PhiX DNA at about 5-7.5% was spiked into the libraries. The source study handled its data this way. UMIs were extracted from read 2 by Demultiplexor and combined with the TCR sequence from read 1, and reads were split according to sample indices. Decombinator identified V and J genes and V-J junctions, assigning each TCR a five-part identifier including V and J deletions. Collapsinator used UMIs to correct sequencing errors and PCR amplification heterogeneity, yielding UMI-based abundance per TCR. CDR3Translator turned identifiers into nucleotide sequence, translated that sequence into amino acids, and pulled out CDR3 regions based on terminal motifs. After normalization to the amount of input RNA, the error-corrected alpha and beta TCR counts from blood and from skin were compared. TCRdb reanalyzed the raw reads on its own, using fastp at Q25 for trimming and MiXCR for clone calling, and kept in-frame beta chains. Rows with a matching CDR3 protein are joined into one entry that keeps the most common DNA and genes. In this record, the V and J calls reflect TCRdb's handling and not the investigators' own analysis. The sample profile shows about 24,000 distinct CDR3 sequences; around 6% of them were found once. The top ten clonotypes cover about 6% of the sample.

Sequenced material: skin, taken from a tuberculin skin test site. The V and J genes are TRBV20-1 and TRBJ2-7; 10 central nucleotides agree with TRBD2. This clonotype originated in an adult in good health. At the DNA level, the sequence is TGCAGTGCCAGAGGGGGCCTAGCGGGAGACCCGGCGGTC. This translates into CSARGGLAGDPAV.